The rows below give T cell receptor beta chains drawn from one sample of a study of post-analysis software for immune sequencing data. TCRdb used MiXCR to reprocess the PCR reads, holding one entry per CDR3 protein. The repertoire holds approximately 770,000 distinct CDR3 sequences, with 46% as singletons. Sequenced sample: blood. These receptors all come from a girl aged 5-17 years with multiple sclerosis. CDR3s include the opening cysteine and the closing phenylalanine or tryptophan. D genes are given only for firm matches. Clone size is not always given. Where it is, it says once, few, many or a class for expanded clones.

cdr3_nt cdr3_aa d_call j_call v_call clone_size
TGTGCCAGCTCACCGACAGTTTTCGCAGCTAACTATGGCTACACCTTC CASSPTVFAANYGYTF - TRBJ1-2 TRBV18 few
TGTGCCAGCAGGTTCGAAGGGGACAACGTATGCTACGAGCAGTACTTC CASRFEGDNVCYEQYF - TRBJ2-7 TRBV7-3 -
TGTGCCAGCAGCATGACAGTATACGAGCAGTACTTC CASSMTVYEQYF - TRBJ2-7 TRBV7-3 -
TGCGCCAGCAGCCCGGGGGGGGCGGAACAAGAGACCCAGTACTTC CASSPGGAEQETQYF TRBD2 TRBJ2-5 TRBV10-2 few
TGCAGTGCTAGTGAGGAGCAGAACCAAGAGACCCAGTACTTC CSASEEQNQETQYF - TRBJ2-5 TRBV20-1 few
TGCAGTGCTAGGGGTCCTAGCGGGAGGGCCGGGGAGACCCAGTACTTC CSARGPSGRAGETQYF TRBD2 TRBJ2-5 TRBV20-1 -
TGTGCCAGCAGGAGACAGGGGGCGCAGGATGGCTACACCTTC CASRRQGAQDGYTF TRBD1 TRBJ1-2 TRBV12-3/TRBV12-4 -
TGTGCCAGTTCGGGAGACCCAGATACGCAGTATTTT CASSGDPDTQYF - TRBJ2-3 TRBV6-6 few
TGCAGTGCTAGAGGACAGGAGAAGACTAGCGGGAGCTATTTCCCGGAGGATGAGCAGTTCTTC CSARGQEKTSGSYFPEDEQFF TRBD2 TRBJ2-1 TRBV20-1 -
TGTGCCAGCAGCCAAAGCGGGAGGCTTTGGGGTGAGCAGTTCTTC CASSQSGRLWGEQFF TRBD2 TRBJ2-1 TRBV5-6 few
TGTGCCAGCAGTTTAACGGGCCCGGGCGGGGAGCTGTTTTTT CASSLTGPGGELFF - TRBJ2-2 TRBV12-3/TRBV12-4 -
TGTGCCAGCATGGGAGTAGGGTACAATGAGCAGTTCTTC CASMGVGYNEQFF - TRBJ2-1 TRBV11-2 many
TGCAGTGCCGCTCAACCAGGCGAGCAGTACTTC CSAAQPGEQYF - TRBJ2-7 TRBV20-1 -
TGTGCCAGCAGTTTCTTGCTCGGAGGGGGGGAAGATACGCAGTATTTT CASSFLLGGGEDTQYF - TRBJ2-3 TRBV12-3/TRBV12-4 -
TGCAGTGCTTCGACCCTAGCGGGAGGACCCACCCACGAGCAGTACTTC CSASTLAGGPTHEQYF TRBD2 TRBJ2-7 TRBV20-1 -
TGTGCCAGCAGTGAAAGTGCGGGGTTCACAGATACGCAGTATTTT CASSESAGFTDTQYF - TRBJ2-3 TRBV25-1 -
TGTGCCAGCAGCCCAATCCAGACTAGCGGGAGAAGGTTGAATGAGCAGTTCTTC CASSPIQTSGRRLNEQFF TRBD2 TRBJ2-1 TRBV7-2 few
TGTGCCAGCAGCTCCACTCAGAGGCTAGCGGGAGGGAACCAAGAGACCCAGTACTTC CASSSTQRLAGGNQETQYF TRBD2 TRBJ2-5 TRBV2 -